This T cell receptor (beta chain) was identified during a study of blood T cell repertoires in COVID-19. Data came from immunoSEQ multiplex PCR; TCRdb stores just in-frame clones and leaves some out. The data contain about 220,000 clones, roughly 85% of them singletons. The V gene's germline CDR1 is MNHNY and CDR2 SVGAGI (reference sequence). Trimming shortened V by 5 bases and J by 4 bases, and 14 bases separated the two germline ends. CDR3 length: 14 residues. Sequencing was performed on peripheral blood. The clonotype comes from an elderly woman with acute or convalescent COVID-19. The chain recombines TRBV6-6 with TRBJ1-2, with D hard to call. The CDR3 nucleotides are TGTGCCAGCAGTCCGTGGGCCCCCCTCTATGGCTACACCTTC. Protein: CASSPWAPLYGYTF.